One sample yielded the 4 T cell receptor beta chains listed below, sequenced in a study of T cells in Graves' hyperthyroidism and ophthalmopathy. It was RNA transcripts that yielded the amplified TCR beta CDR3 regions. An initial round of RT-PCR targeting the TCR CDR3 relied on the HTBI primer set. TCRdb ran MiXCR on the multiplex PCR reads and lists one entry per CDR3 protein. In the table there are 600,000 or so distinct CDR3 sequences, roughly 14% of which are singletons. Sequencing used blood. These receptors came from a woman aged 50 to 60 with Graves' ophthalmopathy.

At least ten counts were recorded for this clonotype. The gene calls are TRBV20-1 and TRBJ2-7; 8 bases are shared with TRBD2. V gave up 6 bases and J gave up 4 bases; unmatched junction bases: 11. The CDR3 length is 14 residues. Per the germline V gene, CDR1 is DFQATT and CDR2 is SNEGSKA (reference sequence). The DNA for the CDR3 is TGCAGTGCAACATCAAGCGGGAGTCTTTACGAGCAGTACTTC. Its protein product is CSATSSGSLYEQYF.

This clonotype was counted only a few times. Here the CDR3 DNA reads TGCAGCGTTGGGGGTGGTACCTACGAGCAGTACTTC. This codes for CSVGGGTYEQYF. The J gene is TRBJ2-7, the V gene TRBV29-1; D gene ambiguous. The length of the CDR3 is 12 residues. Germline V gene sequence: CDR1 SQVTM, CDR2 ANQGSEA. Trimming removed 4 bases at V and 2 bases at J, with 9 bases between.

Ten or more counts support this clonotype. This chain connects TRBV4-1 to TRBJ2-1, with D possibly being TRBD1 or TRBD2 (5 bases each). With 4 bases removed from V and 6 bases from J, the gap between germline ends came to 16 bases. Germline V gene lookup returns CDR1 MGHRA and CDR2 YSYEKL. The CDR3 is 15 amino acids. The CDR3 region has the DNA TGCGCCAGCAGCCGCACCGGGGCCCTCGGCAATGAGCAGTTCTTC. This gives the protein CASSRTGALGNEQFF.

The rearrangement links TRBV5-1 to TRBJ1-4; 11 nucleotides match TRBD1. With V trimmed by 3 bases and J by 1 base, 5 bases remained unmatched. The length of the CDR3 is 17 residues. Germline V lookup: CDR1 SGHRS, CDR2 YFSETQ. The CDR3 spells CASSYPGTGGTNEKLFF. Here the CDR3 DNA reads TGCGCCAGCAGCTACCCCGGGACAGGGGGAACTAATGAAAAACTGTTTTTT.